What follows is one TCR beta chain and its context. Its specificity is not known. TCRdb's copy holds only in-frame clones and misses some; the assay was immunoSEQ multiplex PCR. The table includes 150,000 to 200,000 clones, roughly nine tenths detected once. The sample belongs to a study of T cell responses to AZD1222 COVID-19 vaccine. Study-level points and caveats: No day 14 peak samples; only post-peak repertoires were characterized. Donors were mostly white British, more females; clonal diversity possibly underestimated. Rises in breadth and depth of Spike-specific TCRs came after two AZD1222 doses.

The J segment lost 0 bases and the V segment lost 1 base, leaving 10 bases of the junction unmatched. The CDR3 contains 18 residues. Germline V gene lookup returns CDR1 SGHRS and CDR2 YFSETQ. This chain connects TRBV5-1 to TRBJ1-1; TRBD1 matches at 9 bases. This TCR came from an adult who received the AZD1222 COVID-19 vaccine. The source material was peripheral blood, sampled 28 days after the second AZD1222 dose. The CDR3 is CASSLTLTGGRMNTEAFF. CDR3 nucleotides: TGCGCCAGCAGCTTGACTCTAACAGGGGGCCGCATGAACACTGAAGCTTTCTTT.